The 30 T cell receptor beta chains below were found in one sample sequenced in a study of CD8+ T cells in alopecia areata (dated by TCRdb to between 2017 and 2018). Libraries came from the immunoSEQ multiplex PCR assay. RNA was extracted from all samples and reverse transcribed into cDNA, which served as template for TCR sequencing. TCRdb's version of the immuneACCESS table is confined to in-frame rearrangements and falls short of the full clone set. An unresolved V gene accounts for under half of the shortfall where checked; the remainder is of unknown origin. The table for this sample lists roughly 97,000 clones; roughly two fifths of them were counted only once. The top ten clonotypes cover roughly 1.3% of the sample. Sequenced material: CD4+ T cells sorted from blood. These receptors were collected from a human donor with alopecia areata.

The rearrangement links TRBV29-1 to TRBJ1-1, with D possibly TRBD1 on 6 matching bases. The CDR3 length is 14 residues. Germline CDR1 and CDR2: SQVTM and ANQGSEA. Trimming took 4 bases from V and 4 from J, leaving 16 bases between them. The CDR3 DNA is TGCAGCGTTGTCAGGGGAGGGGGTACCACTGAAGCTTTCTTT. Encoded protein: CSVVRGGGTTEAFF. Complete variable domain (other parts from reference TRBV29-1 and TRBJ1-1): SAVISQKPSRDICQRGTSLTIQCQVDSQVTMMFWYRQQPGQSLTLIATANQGSEATYESGFVIDKFPISRPNLTFSTLTVSNMSPEDSSIYLCSVVRGGGTTEAFFGQGTRLTVV.

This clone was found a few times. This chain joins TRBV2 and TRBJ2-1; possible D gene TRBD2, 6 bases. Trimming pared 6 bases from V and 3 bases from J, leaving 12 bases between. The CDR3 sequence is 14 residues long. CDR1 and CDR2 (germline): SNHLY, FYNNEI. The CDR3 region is CASSRDSYYNEQFF. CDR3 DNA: TGTGCCAGCAGCCGGGACTCCTACTACAATGAGCAGTTCTTC.

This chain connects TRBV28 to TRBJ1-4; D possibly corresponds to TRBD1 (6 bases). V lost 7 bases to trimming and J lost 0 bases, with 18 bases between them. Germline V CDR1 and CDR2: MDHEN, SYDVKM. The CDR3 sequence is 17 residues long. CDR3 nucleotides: TGTGCCAGCACCCGTCGGGACATGGGTGCAACTAATGAAAAACTGTTTTTT. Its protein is CASTRRDMGATNEKLFF. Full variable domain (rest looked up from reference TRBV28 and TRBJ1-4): DVKVTQSSRYLVKRTGEKVFLECVQDMDHENMFWYRQDPGLGLRLIYFSYDVKMKEKGDIPEGYSVSREKKERFSLILESASTNQTSMYLCASTRRDMGATNEKLFFGSGTQLSVL.

The CDR3 coding sequence is TGTGCCAGCAACCCCCCTCAGAGAGGACGCAATCAGCCCCAGCATTTT. This translates into CASNPPQRGRNQPQHF. V and J are TRBV28 and TRBJ1-5; D gene uncertain. V shed 7 bases and J shed 2 bases, with 18 bases lying between them. The CDR3 runs to 16 residues. CDR1 and CDR2 from the germline V gene are MDHEN and SYDVKM.

CDR3 region: CASSEPGQGSVNEQFF. The CDR3 nucleotides are TGTGCCAGCAGTGAACCGGGACAGGGGAGTGTCAATGAGCAGTTCTTC. The J gene is TRBJ2-1, the V gene TRBV6-1; 10 nucleotides agree with TRBD1. The V segment lost 2 bases and the J segment 6 bases; nucleotides outside the gene matches: 7. The CDR3 is made up of 16 amino acids. Germline V gene data show CDR1 as MNHNS and CDR2 as SASEGT.

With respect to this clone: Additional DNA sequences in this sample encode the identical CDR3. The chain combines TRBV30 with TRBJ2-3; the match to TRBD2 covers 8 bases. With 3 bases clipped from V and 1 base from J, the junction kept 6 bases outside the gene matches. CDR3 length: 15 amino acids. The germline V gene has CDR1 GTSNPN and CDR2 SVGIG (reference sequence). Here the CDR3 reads CAWSRSGGGTDTQYF. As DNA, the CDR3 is TGTGCCTGGAGCCGCAGCGGGGGAGGCACAGATACGCAGTATTTT.

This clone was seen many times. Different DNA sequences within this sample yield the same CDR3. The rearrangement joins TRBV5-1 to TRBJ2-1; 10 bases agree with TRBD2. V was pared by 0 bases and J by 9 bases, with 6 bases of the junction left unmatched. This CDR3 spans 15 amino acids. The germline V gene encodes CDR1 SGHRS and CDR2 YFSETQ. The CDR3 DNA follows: TGCGCCAGCAGCTTGGTATTAGCGGGGGGTTCTGAGCAGTTCTTC. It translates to CASSLVLAGGSEQFF.

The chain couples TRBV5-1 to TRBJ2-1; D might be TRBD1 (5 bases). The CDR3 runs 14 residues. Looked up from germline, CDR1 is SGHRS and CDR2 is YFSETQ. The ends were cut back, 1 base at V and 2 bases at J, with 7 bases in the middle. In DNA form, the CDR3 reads TGCGCCAGCAGCTTGACAGGTGCCTACAATGAGCAGTTCTTC. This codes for CASSLTGAYNEQFF.

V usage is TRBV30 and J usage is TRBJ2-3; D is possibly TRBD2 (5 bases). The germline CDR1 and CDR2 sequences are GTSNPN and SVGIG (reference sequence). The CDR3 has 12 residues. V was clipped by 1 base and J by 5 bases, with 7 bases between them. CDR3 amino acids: CAWSGGLDTQYF. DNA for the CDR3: TGTGCCTGGAGTGGCGGGTTAGATACGCAGTATTTT.

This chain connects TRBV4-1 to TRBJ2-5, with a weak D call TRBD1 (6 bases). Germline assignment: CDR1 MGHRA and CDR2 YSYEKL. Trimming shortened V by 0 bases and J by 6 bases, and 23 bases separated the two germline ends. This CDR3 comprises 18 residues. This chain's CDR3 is CASSQDVTAFRGSKTQYF. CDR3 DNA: TGCGCCAGCAGCCAAGATGTCACCGCCTTTAGGGGGTCAAAGACCCAGTACTTC.

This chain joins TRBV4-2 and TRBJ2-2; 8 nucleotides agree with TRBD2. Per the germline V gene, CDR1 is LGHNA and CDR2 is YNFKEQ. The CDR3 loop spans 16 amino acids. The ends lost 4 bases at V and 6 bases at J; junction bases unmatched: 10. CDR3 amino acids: CASSLIAGRGSGELFF. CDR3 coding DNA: TGTGCCAGCAGCCTAATAGCGGGAAGGGGGTCCGGGGAGCTGTTTTTT.

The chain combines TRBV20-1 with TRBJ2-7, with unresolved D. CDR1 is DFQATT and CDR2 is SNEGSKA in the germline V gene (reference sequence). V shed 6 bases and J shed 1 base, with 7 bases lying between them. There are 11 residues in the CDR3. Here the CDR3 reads CSAVDSYEQYF. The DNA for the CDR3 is TGCAGTGCCGTGGATTCCTACGAGCAGTACTTC.

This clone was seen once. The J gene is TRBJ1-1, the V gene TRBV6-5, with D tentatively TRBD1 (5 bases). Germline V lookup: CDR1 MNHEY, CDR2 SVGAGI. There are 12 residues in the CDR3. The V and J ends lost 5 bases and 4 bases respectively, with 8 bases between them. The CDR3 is CASSKGTTEAFF. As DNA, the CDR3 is TGTGCCAGCAGTAAAGGGACCACTGAAGCTTTCTTT.

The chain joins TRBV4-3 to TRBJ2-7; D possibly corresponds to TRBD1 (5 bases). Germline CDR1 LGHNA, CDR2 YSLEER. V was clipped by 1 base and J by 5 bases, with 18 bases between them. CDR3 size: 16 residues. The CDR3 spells CASSQAAVRGGHEQYF. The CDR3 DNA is TGCGCCAGCAGCCAAGCTGCAGTAAGGGGCGGCCACGAGCAGTACTTC.

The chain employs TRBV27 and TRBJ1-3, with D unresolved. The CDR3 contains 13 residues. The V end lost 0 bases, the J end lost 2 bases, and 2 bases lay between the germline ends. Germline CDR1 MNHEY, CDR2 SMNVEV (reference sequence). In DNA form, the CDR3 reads TGTGCCAGCAGTTTATCAGCTGGAAACACCATATATTTT. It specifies CASSLSAGNTIYF.

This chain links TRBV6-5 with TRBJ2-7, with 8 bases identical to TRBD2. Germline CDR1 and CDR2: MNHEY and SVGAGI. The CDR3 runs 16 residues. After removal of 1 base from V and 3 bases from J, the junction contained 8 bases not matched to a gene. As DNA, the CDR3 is TGTGCCAGCAGTTACTACCCCGAGCGGGAGTACTACGAGCAGTACTTC. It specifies CASSYYPEREYYEQYF.

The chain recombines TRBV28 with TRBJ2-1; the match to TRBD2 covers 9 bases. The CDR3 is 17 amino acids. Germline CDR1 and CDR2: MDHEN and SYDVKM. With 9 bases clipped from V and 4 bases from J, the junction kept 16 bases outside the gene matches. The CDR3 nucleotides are TGTGCCAGTACTAAAGGAAGGCTAGCGGGGCTATACAATGAGCAGTTCTTC. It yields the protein CASTKGRLAGLYNEQFF.

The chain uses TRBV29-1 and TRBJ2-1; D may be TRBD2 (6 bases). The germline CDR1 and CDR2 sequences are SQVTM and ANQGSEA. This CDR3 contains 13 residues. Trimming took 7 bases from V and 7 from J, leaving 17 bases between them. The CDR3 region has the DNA TGCAGCGGGTGGGGACTCGTCTCGAATGAGCAGTTCTTC. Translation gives CSGWGLVSNEQFF.

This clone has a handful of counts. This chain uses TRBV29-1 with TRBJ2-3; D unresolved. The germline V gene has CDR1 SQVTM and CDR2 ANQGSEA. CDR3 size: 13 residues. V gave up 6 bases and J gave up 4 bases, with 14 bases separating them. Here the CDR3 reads CSVDGRRADTQYF. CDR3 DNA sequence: TGCAGCGTAGACGGGCGAAGGGCAGATACGCAGTATTTT.

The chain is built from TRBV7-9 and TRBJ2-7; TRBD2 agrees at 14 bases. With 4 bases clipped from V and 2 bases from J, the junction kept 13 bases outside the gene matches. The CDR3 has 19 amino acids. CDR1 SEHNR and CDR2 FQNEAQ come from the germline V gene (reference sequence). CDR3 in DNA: TGTGCCAGCAGCTCTCGACTAGCGGGGGGGCCCGTGTTGACCTACGAGCAGTACTTC. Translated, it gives CASSSRLAGGPVLTYEQYF. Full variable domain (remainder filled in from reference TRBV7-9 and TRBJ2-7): DTGVSQNPRHKITKRGQNVTFRCDPISEHNRLYWYRQTLGQGPEFLTYFQNEAQLEKSRLLSDRFSAERPKGSFSTLEIQRTEQGDSAMYLCASSSRLAGGPVLTYEQYFGPGTRLTVT.

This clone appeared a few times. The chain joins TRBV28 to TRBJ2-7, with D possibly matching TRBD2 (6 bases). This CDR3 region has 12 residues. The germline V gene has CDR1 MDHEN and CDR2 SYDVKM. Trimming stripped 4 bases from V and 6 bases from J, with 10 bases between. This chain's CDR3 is CASSSQGLEQYF. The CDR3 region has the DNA TGTGCCAGCAGTTCCCAGGGACTCGAGCAGTACTTC.

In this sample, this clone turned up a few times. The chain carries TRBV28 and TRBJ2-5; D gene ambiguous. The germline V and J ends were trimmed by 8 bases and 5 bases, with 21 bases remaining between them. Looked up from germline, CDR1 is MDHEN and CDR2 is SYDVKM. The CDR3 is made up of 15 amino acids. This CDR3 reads CASLGFGISLETQYF. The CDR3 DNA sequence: TGTGCCAGCTTGGGGTTTGGTATTAGCCTGGAGACCCAGTACTTC.

For the CDR3, the DNA is TGCAGCGCTGCCGGCGGGACAGCCGCTAATCGGGGCTACACCTTC. This codes for CSAAGGTAANRGYTF. This chain links TRBV29-1 with TRBJ1-2, with 7 bases lining up with TRBD1. The V gene's germline CDR1 is SQVTM and CDR2 ANQGSEA. This CDR3 spans 15 amino acids. The V and J ends lost 7 bases and 8 bases, in that order; junction bases with no gene match: 19.

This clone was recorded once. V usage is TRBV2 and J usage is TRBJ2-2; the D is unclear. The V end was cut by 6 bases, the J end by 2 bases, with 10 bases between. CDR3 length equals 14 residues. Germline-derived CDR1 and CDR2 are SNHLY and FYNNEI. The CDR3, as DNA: TGTGCCAGCAGGGAGCTTATTAACACCGGGGAGCTGTTTTTT. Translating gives CASRELINTGELFF.

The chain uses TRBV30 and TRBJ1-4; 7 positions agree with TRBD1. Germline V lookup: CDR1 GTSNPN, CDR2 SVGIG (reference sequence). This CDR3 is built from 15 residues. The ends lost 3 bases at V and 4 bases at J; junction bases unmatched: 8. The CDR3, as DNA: TGTGCCTGGAGGCGGCGGGACAGATTTAATGAAAAACTGTTTTTT. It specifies CAWRRRDRFNEKLFF.

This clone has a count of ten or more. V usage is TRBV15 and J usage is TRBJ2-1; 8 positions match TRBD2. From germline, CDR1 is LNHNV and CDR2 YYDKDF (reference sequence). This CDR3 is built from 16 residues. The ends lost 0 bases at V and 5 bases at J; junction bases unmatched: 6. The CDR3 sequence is CATSREYAGGNNEQFF. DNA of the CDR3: TGTGCCACCAGCAGAGAATATGCGGGAGGAAACAATGAGCAGTTCTTC.

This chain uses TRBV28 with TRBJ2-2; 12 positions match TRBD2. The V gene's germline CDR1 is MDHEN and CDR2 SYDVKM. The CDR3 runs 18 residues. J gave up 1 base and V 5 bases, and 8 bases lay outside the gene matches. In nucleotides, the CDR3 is TGTGCCAGCAGTCCGCTTACTAGCGGGAGGCGGAACACCGGGGAGCTGTTTTTT. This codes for CASSPLTSGRRNTGELFF.

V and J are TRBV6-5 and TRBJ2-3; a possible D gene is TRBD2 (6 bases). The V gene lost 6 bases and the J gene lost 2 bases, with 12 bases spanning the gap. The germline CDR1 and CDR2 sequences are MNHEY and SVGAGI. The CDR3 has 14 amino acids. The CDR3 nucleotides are TGTGCCAGCAGGCGCGGGACCGTCACAGATACGCAGTATTTT. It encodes CASRRGTVTDTQYF.

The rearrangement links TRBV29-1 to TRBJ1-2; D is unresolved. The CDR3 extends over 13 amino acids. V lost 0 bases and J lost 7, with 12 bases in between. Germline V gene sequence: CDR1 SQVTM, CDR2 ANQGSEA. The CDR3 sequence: CSVEERREGGYTF. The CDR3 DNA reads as TGCAGCGTTGAAGAACGGAGGGAAGGTGGCTACACCTTC. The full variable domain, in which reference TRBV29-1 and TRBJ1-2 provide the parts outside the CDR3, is SAVISQKPSRDICQRGTSLTIQCQVDSQVTMMFWYRQQPGQSLTLIATANQGSEATYESGFVIDKFPISRPNLTFSTLTVSNMSPEDSSIYLCSVEERREGGYTFGSGTRLTVV.

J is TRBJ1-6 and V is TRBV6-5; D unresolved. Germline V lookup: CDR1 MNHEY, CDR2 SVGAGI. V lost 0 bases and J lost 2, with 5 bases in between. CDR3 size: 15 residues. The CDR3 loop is CASSYSAAYNSPLHF. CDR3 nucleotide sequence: TGTGCCAGCAGTTACTCCGCAGCCTATAATTCACCCCTCCACTTT.